The present TCR beta chain was sequenced within a study of glioma-infiltrating T cells after dendritic cell vaccination. Study as a whole: Patients had newly diagnosed or recurrent glioblastoma and received dendritic cell vaccines. Findings and limits, study-wide: Survival was not directly related to TCR clonality in these patients.

Documented time point: after dendritic cell vaccination, including at tumor progression/relapse. Patients had residual fresh-frozen tumor tissue and more than two years of survival data. The PCR used 60 V beta and 13 J beta primers. Assay: immunoSEQ multiplex PCR; the TCRdb copy retains only in-frame clones and omits some. Here the sample spans about 100,000 clones, over 80% being singletons. V gave up 7 bases and J gave up 4 bases; unmatched junction bases: 11. Germline loops: CDR1 LNHDA, CDR2 SQIVND (reference sequence). The CDR3 sequence is 18 residues long. Note on this clone: The target antigen is unknown.

The chain couples TRBV19 to TRBJ2-6, with 12 bases aligning to TRBD1. The sample in question was blood, obtained after dendritic cell vaccination. This TCR derives from a human donor with glioblastoma. For the CDR3, the DNA is TGTGCCAGTACCTCACCGGGACAGGGGGCAGGAGGGGCCAACGTCCTGACTTTC. Translation: CASTSPGQGAGGANVLTF. Together with reference TRBV19 and TRBJ2-6, the CDR3 gives the full variable domain: DGGITQSPKYLFRKEGQNVTLSCEQNLNHDAMYWYRQDPGQGLRLIYYSQIVNDFQKGDIAEGYSVSREKKESFPLTVTSAQKNPTAFYLCASTSPGQGAGGANVLTFGAGSRLTVL.